This T cell receptor (beta chain) was captured in a study of OX40 agonist ivuxolimab in advanced cancers. CDR3 size: 15 residues. The germline V gene has CDR1 SNHLY and CDR2 FYNNEI. After removal of 6 bases from V and 0 bases from J, the junction contained 8 bases not matched to a gene. The method was immunoSEQ multiplex PCR; TCRdb's version includes in-frame clones alone and lacks a portion of them. The sample includes about 79,000 clones, approximately 85% of them seen just once. The rearrangement uses TRBV2 and TRBJ2-7, with 7 nucleotides matching TRBD2. The sample in question was CD4+ or CD8+ T cells sorted from blood, obtained in a trial of the OX40 agonist ivuxolimab. This receptor was taken from an adult with an advanced solid tumor such as melanoma, head and neck, liver or kidney cancer. CDR3 protein: CASRAGTTSSYEQYF. The CDR3 nucleotides are TGTGCCAGCAGAGCAGGGACTACGAGCTCCTACGAGCAGTACTTC.